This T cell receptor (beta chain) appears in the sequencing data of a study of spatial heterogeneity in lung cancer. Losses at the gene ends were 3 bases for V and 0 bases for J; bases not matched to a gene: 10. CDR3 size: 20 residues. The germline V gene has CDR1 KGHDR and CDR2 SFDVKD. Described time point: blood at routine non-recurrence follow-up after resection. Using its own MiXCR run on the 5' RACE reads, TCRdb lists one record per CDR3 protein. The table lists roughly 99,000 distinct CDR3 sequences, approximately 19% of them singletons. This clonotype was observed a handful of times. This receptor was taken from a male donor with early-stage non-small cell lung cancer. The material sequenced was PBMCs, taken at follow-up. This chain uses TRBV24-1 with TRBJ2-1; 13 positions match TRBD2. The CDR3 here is CATSDPGLAGDRPSYNEQFF. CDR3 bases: TGTGCCACCAGTGATCCCGGACTAGCGGGAGATAGACCCTCCTACAATGAGCAGTTCTTC.